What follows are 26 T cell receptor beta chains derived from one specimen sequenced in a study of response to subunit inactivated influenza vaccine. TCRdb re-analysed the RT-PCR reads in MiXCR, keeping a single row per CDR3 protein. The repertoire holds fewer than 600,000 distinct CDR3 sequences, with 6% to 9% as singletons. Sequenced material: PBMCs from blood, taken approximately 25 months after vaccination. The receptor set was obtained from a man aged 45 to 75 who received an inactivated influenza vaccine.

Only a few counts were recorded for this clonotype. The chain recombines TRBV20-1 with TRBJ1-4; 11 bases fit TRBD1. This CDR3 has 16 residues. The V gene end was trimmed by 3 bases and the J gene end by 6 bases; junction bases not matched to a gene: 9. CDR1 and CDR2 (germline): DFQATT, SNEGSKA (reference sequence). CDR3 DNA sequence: TGCAGTGCTAGTCGCGGACAGGGGGCGCGAGATGAAAAACTGTTTTTT. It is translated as CSASRGQGARDEKLFF.

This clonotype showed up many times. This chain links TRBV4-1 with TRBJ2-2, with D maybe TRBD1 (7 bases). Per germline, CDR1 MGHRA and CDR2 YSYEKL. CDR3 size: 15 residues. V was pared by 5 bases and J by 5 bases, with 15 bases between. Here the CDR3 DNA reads TGCGCCAGCAGCAGACGGGGGACAGAAACCGGGGAGCTGTTTTTT. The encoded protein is CASSRRGTETGELFF.

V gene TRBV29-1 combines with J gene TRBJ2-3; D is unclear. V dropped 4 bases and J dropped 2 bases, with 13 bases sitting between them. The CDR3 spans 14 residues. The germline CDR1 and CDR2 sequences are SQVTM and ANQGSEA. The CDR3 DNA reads TGCAGCGTTGCTCTGAATCGAAACACAGATACGCAGTATTTT. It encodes CSVALNRNTDTQYF.

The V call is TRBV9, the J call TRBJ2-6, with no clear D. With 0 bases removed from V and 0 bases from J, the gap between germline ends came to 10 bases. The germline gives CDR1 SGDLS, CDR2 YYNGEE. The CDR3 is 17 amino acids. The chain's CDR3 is CASSVGPGYSGANVLTF. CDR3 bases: TGTGCCAGCAGCGTAGGACCCGGCTACTCTGGGGCCAACGTCCTGACTTTC.

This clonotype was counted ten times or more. The CDR3, as DNA: TGTGCCAGCACCAAAGCAGGGGGCGCGGGAACTGAAGCTTTCTTT. Protein product: CASTKAGGAGTEAFF. V gene TRBV6-2 or TRBV6-3 combines with J gene TRBJ1-1; 8 nucleotides line up with TRBD1. The CDR3 spans 15 residues. Trimming took 7 bases from V and 5 from J; bases not matched to a gene: 12. Germline V lookup: CDR1 MNHEY, CDR2 SVGEGT.

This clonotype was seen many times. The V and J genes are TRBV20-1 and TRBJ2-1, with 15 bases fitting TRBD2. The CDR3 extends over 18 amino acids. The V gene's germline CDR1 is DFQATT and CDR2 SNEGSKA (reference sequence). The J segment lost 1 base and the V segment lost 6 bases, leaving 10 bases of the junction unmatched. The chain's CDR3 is CSAPGLAGGRGSYNEQFF. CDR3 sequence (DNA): TGCAGTGCCCCTGGACTAGCGGGGGGGCGTGGGTCCTACAATGAGCAGTTCTTC.

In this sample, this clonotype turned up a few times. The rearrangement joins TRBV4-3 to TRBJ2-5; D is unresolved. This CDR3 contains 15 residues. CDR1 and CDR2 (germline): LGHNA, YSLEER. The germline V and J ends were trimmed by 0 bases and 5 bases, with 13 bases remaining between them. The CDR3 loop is CASSQDGIALETQYF. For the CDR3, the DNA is TGCGCCAGCAGCCAAGATGGGATAGCCCTGGAGACCCAGTACTTC.

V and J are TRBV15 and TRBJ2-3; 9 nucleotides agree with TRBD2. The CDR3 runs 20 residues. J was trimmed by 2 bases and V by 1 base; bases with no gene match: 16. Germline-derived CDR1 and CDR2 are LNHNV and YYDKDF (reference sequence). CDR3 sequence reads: CATSRGSAWGAGGITDTQYF. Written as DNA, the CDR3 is TGTGCCACCAGCAGAGGGTCGGCCTGGGGCGCGGGAGGGATCACAGATACGCAGTATTTT.

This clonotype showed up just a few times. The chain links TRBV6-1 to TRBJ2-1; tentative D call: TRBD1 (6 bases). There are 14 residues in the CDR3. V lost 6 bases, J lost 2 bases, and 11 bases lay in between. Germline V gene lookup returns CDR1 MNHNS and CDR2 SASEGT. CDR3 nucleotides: TGTGCCAGCAGACGGCGACAGGCCTACAATGAGCAGTTCTTC. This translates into CASRRRQAYNEQFF.

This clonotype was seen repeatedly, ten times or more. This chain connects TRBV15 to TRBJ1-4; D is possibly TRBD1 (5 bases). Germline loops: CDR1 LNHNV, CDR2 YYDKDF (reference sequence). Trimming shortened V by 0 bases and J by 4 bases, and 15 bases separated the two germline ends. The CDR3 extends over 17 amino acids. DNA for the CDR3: TGTGCCACCAGCAGAGAGCCTCTGGGTAGGGGTAATGAAAAACTGTTTTTT. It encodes CATSREPLGRGNEKLFF.

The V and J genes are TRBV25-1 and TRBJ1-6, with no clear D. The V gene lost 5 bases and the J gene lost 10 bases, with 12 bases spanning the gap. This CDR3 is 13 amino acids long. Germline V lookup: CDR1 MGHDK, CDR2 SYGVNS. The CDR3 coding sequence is TGTGCCAGCAGTCCCGGTTGGCTCTCACCCCTCCACTTT. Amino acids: CASSPGWLSPLHF.

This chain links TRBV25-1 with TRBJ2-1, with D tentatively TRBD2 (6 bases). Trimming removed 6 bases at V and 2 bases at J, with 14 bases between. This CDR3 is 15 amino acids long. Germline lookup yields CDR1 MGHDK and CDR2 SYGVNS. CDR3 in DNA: TGTGCCAGCAGGGGCGGGGCGGGTCCCTACAATGAGCAGTTCTTC. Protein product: CASRGGAGPYNEQFF.

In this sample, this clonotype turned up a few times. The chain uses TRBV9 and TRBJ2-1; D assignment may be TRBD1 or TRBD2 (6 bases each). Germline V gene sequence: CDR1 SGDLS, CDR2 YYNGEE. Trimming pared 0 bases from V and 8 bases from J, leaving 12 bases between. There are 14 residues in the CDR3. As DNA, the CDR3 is TGTGCCAGCAGCGTAGAGGGGGGTTGGGATGAGCAGTTCTTC. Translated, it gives CASSVEGGWDEQFF.

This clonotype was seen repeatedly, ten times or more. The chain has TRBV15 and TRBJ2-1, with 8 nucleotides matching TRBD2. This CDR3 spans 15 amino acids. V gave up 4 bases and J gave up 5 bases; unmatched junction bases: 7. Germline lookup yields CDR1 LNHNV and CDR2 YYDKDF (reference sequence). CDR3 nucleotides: TGTGCCACCAGCATCCCAGCGGGAGCCCACAATGAGCAGTTCTTC. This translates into CATSIPAGAHNEQFF.

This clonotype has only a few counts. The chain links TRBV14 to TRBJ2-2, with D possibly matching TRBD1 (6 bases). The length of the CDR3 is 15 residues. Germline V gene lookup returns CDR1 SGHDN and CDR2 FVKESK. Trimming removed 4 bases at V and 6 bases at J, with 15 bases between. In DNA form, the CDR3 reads TGTGCCAGCAGCCGGAGAACAGGGTTTGCCGGGGAGCTGTTTTTT. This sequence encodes CASSRRTGFAGELFF. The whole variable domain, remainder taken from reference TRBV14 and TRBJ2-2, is EAGVTQFPSHSVIEKGQTVTLRCDPISGHDNLYWYRRVMGKEIKFLLHFVKESKQDESGMPNNRFLAERTGGTYSTLKVQPAELEDSGVYFCASSRRTGFAGELFFGEGSRLTVL.

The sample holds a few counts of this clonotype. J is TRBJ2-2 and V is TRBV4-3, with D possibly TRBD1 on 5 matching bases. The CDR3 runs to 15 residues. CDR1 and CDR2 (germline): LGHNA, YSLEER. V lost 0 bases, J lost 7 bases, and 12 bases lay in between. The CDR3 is CASSQDSRVHGELFF. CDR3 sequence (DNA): TGCGCCAGCAGCCAAGATAGCAGGGTACACGGGGAGCTGTTTTTT.

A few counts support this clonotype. Here the CDR3 DNA reads TGTGCCAGCAGGCCGGGGACAGGGGAGACCCAGTACTTC. Amino acid sequence: CASRPGTGETQYF. The V and J genes are TRBV7-9 and TRBJ2-5; 9 bases map to TRBD1. Germline V gene data show CDR1 as SEHNR and CDR2 as FQNEAQ (reference sequence). The trim removed 6 bases at V and 5 bases at J, leaving 4 bases unmatched. The CDR3 has 13 residues.

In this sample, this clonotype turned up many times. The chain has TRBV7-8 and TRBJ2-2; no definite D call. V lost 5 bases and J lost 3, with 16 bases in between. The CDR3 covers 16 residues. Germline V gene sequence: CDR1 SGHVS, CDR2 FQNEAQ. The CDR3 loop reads CASSAQSFRYTGELFF. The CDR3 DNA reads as TGTGCCAGCAGCGCCCAAAGTTTCCGCTACACCGGGGAGCTGTTTTTT. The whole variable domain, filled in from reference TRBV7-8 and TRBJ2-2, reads GAGVSQSPRYKVAKRGQDVALRCDPISGHVSLFWYQQALGQGPEFLTYFQNEAQLDKSGLPSDRFFAERPEGSVSTLKIQRTQQEDSAVYLCASSAQSFRYTGELFFGEGSRLTVL.

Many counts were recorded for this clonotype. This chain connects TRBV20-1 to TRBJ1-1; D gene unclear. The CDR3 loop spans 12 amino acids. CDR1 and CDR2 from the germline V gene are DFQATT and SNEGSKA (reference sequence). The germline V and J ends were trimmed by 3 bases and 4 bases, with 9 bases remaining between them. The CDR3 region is CSASQPSTEAFF. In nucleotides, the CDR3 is TGCAGTGCTAGCCAGCCGAGCACTGAAGCTTTCTTT.

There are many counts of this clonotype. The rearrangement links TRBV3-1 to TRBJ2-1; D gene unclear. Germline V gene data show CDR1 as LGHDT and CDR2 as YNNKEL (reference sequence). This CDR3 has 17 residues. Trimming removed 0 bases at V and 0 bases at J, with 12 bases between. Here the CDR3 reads CASSQDALPSSYNEQFF. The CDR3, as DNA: TGTGCCAGCAGCCAAGATGCCCTACCGAGCTCCTACAATGAGCAGTTCTTC.

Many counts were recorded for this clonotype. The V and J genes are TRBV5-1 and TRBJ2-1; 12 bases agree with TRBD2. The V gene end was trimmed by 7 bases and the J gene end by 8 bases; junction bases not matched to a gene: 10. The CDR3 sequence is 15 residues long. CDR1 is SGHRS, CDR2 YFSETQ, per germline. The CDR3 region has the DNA TGCGCCAGCTGGCCCCTAGCGGGAGGGTTCGATGAGCAGTTCTTC. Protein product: CASWPLAGGFDEQFF.

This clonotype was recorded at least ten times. The CDR3 nucleotides read TGTGCCAGCAGTAACCATGGGACAGGGGTAGTCTACGAGCAGTACTTC. Amino acids: CASSNHGTGVVYEQYF. The chain carries TRBV6-5 and TRBJ2-7; 10 bases are a match to TRBD1. Trimming cost V 5 bases and J 3 bases; bases outside gene matches: 10. The germline V gene has CDR1 MNHEY and CDR2 SVGAGI. This CDR3 contains 16 residues.

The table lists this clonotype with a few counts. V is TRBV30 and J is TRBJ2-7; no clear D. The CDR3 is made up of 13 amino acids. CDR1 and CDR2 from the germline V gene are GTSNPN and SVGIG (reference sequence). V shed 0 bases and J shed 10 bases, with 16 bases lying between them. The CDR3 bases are TGTGCCTGGAGTGTTGCGGACCTTCGCCACCAGTACTTC. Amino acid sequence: CAWSVADLRHQYF.

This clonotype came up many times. The chain's CDR3 is CAISEPTGEKLFF. The CDR3 DNA is TGTGCCATCAGTGAGCCTACAGGGGAAAAACTGTTTTTT. The gene calls are TRBV10-3 and TRBJ1-4; maybe TRBD1 (6 bases). This CDR3 is built from 13 residues. CDR1 and CDR2 from the germline V gene are ENHRY and SYGVKD. The V gene lost 2 bases and the J gene lost 8 bases, with 9 bases spanning the gap.

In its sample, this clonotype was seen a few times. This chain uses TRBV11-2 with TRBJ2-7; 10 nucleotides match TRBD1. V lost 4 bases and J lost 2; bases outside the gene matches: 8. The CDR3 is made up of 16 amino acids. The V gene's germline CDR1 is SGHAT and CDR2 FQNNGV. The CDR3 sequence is CASSSRAGQGAYEQYF. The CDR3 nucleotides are TGTGCCAGCAGCTCCCGAGCAGGACAGGGGGCCTACGAGCAGTACTTC.

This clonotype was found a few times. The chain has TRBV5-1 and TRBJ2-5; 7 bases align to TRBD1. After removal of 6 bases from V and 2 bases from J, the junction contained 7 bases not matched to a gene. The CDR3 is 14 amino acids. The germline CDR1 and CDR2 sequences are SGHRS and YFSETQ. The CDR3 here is CASNLGTVQETQYF. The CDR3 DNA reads TGCGCCAGCAATCTAGGGACAGTGCAAGAGACCCAGTACTTC.